The 4 T cell receptor beta chains below all came from one sample that was sequenced in a study of T cell responses to AZD1222 COVID-19 vaccine. Assay: immunoSEQ multiplex PCR; the TCRdb copy retains only in-frame clones and omits some. The table includes 80,000 or so clones, roughly 87% detected once. The sample consisted of peripheral blood, taken on day 0 of AZD1222 vaccination. The receptor source for this set is an adult in good health.

The J gene is TRBJ2-7, the V gene TRBV6-5; D perhaps matches TRBD1 (7 bases). The CDR3 is 15 residues long. V was cut by 0 bases and J by 5 bases, with 14 bases left in between. The V gene's germline CDR1 is MNHEY and CDR2 SVGAGI. CDR3 in amino acids: CASSYSRQGGHEQYF. As DNA, the CDR3 is TGTGCCAGCAGTTACTCACGACAGGGAGGACACGAGCAGTACTTC.

This chain links TRBV6-1 with TRBJ2-2; D perhaps matches TRBD2 (6 bases). Trimming removed 2 bases at V and 2 bases at J, with 18 bases between. CDR1 is MNHNS and CDR2 is SASEGT in the germline V gene. The CDR3 has 18 amino acids. The CDR3 spells CASSEKRGLGRNTGELFF. In nucleotides, the CDR3 is TGTGCCAGCAGTGAAAAACGGGGGTTGGGACGTAACACCGGGGAGCTGTTTTTT.

The chain carries TRBV7-9 and TRBJ1-4, with TRBD1 identical over 8 bases. V dropped 1 base and J dropped 4; count of bases not matched to a gene: 5. The CDR3 has 16 amino acids. Germline CDR1 reads SEHNR; CDR2 reads FQNEAQ (reference sequence). CDR3 nucleotide sequence: TGTGCCAGCAGCTTAGTCGGGACAGGCCTTAATGAAAAACTGTTTTTT. Translated: CASSLVGTGLNEKLFF.

This clone was observed a few times. V gene TRBV3-1 (or the pseudogene TRBV3-2) combines with J gene TRBJ1-1; D not certain. V was shortened by 0 bases and J by 5 bases, with 10 bases between the two germline ends. This CDR3 comprises 14 residues. In germline, CDR1 is LGHDT, CDR2 YNNKEL (reference sequence). The CDR3 spells CASSQDKVRTEAFF. CDR3 in DNA: TGTGCCAGCAGCCAAGATAAAGTCAGGACTGAAGCTTTCTTT.